These 5 T cell receptor beta chains were sequenced from one sample in a study of vaccination effects on CD4 cells after COVID-19 (dated by TCRdb to between 2021 and 2023). The antigens these receptors bind are not known. In the ViraFEST assay, PBMC were stimulated with viral peptide pools, and antigen-specific CD4+ T cell clonotypes were then identified by expansion using TCR sequencing. After 10 to 11 days of culture, CD4+ T cells were isolated with the EasySep CD4+ T cell isolation kit. PCR-confirmed SARS-CoV-2 infection had occurred in convalescent patients between March and December 2020, before the Alpha, Beta and Delta variants emerged in the United States. Each participant got two doses of an mRNA SARS-CoV-2 vaccine, either BNT162b2 or mRNA-1273. The library relied on the immunoSEQ multiplex PCR assay. The source is immuneACCESS, and TCRdb retained only in-frame sequences with V and J called. Part of the clones is not carried over; for the studies checked, unresolved V genes explain less than half of this, and the remainder is unexplained. Recorded for this sample are about 13,000 clones; 73% of them occurred a single time. The ten largest clonotypes hold 33% of the sample.

The sample here was CD4+ T cells from PBMCs cultured with HCoV-NL63 spike peptides, taken after COVID-19 vaccination. According to the study, the label for this sample's cell subset or site signals: HCoV-NL63 spike overlapping peptide pool stimulation. The receptor set was obtained from a human donor who had a prior SARS-CoV-2 infection.

CDR3 sequence (DNA): TGTGCCAGCAGCTCCTTGTTAGGACAGGGGGCCTATGGCTACACCTTC. Encoded protein: CASSSLLGQGAYGYTF. The rearrangement links TRBV7-8 to TRBJ1-2; TRBD1 matches 11 bases. The CDR3 sequence is 16 residues long. CDR1 is SGHVS, CDR2 FQNEAQ, per germline. Unmatched junction bases numbered 8, after V lost 4 bases and J lost 4 bases.

The CDR3 DNA is TGTGCCATCAGTGAGTCTAAGTACACAGATACGCAGTATTTT. This encodes CAISESKYTDTQYF. J is TRBJ2-3 and V is TRBV10-3; D is ambiguous. The CDR3 spans 14 residues. The V and J ends lost 0 bases and 2 bases respectively, with 6 bases between them. The germline CDR1 and CDR2 sequences are ENHRY and SYGVKD.

V gene TRBV5-1 combines with J gene TRBJ2-7, with 7 bases matching TRBD2. Germline trimming cut 2 bases from V and 2 bases from J; bases unmatched to any gene: 7. The germline gives CDR1 SGHRS, CDR2 YFSETQ. This CDR3 region has 15 residues. In DNA form, the CDR3 reads TGCGCCAGCAGCTTCGGCGGGAGCCAAGCCTACGAGCAGTACTTC. Its translation is CASSFGGSQAYEQYF.

The J gene is TRBJ2-5, the V gene TRBV5-1, with a weak D call TRBD2 (5 bases). This CDR3 comprises 13 residues. The germline gives CDR1 SGHRS, CDR2 YFSETQ. V lost 0 bases and J 5 bases, leaving 8 bases between the germline ends. The CDR3 nucleotides are TGCGCCAGCAGCTTGGACCGGAGGGAGACCCAGTACTTC. This sequence encodes CASSLDRRETQYF.

The chain joins TRBV27 to TRBJ2-1, with 7 bases aligning to TRBD1. V was clipped by 3 bases and J by 6 bases; unmatched bases: 2. The CDR3 totals 13 residues. CDR1 is MNHEY, CDR2 SMNVEV, per germline (reference sequence). This CDR3 reads CASSFPGGNEQFF. As DNA, the CDR3 is TGTGCCAGCAGTTTCCCAGGGGGCAATGAGCAGTTCTTC.